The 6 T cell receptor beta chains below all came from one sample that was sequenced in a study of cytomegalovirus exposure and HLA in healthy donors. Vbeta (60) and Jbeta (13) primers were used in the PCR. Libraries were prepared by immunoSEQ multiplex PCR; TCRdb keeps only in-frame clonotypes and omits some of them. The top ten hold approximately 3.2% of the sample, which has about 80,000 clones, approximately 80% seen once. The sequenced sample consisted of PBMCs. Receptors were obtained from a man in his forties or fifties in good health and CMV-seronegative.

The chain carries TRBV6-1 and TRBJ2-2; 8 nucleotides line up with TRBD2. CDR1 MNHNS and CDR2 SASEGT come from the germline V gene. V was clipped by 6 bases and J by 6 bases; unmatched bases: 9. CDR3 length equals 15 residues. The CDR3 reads CASRVSGTYAGELFF. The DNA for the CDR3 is TGTGCCAGCAGGGTTAGCGGGACGTATGCCGGGGAGCTGTTTTTT.

CDR3 loop: CASSTGQGVGVIQPQHF. The DNA of the CDR3 is TGTGCCAGCAGCACTGGACAGGGGGTTGGTGTGATTCAGCCCCAGCATTTT. The chain is built from TRBV28 and TRBJ1-5; the match to TRBD1 covers 10 bases. V gave up 6 bases and J gave up 6 bases; unmatched junction bases: 14. The CDR3 is 17 residues long. Germline values: CDR1 MDHEN, CDR2 SYDVKM.

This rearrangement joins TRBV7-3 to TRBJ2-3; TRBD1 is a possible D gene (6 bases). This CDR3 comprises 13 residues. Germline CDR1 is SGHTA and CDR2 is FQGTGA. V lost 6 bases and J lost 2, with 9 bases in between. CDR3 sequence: CASRQGTTDTQYF. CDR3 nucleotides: TGTGCCAGCAGACAGGGTACCACAGATACGCAGTATTTT.

As DNA, the CDR3 is TGTGCCATCAGTGAGCCCCAGGGCAGGGACTACGAGCAGTACTTC. This codes for CAISEPQGRDYEQYF. The chain has TRBV10-3 and TRBJ2-5, with TRBD1 as a possible D gene (5 bases). The J call is uncertain, as TRBJ2-7 better fits the DNA end. The CDR3 length is 15 residues. The V gene's germline CDR1 is ENHRY and CDR2 SYGVKD.

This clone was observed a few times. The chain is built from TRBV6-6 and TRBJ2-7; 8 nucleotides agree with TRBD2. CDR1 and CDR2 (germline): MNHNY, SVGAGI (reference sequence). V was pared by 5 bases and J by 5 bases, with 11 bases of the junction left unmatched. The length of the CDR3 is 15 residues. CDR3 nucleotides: TGTGCCAGCAGTCACCCGGGACTAGGGAAGAACGAGCAGTACTTC. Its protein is CASSHPGLGKNEQYF.

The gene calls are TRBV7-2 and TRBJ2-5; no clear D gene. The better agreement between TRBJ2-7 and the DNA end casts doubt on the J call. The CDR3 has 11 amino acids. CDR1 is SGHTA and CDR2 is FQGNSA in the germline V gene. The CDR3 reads CASSSYLEQYF. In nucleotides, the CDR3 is TGTGCCAGCAGCTCCTACCTCGAGCAGTACTTC.